This T cell receptor (beta chain) was observed in a study of T cell changes during pregnancy in multiple sclerosis. Data came from immunoSEQ multiplex PCR; TCRdb stores just in-frame clones and leaves some out. The repertoire consists of 50,000 to 70,000 clones, with 80% to 95% occurring once and the leading ten covering roughly 1.5%. Germline CDR1 SGHTA, CDR2 FQGNSA. V was shortened by 5 bases and J by 4 bases, with 17 bases between the two germline ends. This CDR3 region has 15 residues. The sequence was obtained from a female donor with multiple sclerosis, enrolled in a pregnancy study. Sequencing was performed on peripheral blood, taken in the second trimester of pregnancy. The chain joins TRBV7-2 to TRBJ1-2; D gene unclear. The CDR3 sequence: CASSGLTGVGYGYTF. The CDR3 DNA is TGTGCCAGCAGCGGATTGACGGGAGTAGGCTATGGCTACACCTTC.